This T cell receptor (beta chain) was sequenced for a study of blood T cell repertoires in COVID-19. TCRdb keeps only in-frame clones here, not all; method: immunoSEQ multiplex PCR. This sample has roughly 280,000 clones; roughly nine tenths occur once, and the top ten carry approximately 10%. Trimming pared 1 base from V and 9 bases from J, leaving 4 bases between. Germline V gives CDR1 SGHVS, CDR2 FNYEAQ. The CDR3 is made up of 11 amino acids. This clone was seen a few times. The rearrangement links TRBV7-6 to TRBJ2-1; D gene unclear. The sequence was collected from a middle-aged man with active or convalescent COVID-19. Input material: peripheral blood. CDR3 loop: CASSLGGEQFF. DNA of the CDR3: TGTGCCAGCAGCTTAGGAGGTGAGCAGTTCTTC.